The entry below describes one TCR beta chain. Clones were sequenced by immunoSEQ multiplex PCR, and TCRdb holds only the in-frame ones, with some missing. The table lists 330,000 or so clones, under 95% of them singletons, with roughly 18% in the top ten. The data were taken from a study of blood T cell repertoires in COVID-19. The germline V and J ends were trimmed by 2 bases and 1 base, with 7 bases remaining between them. The CDR3 is 15 residues long. The germline V gene encodes CDR1 SGHDT and CDR2 YYEEEE. Sequencing was done on a sample of PBMCs or T cells enriched from blood (not recorded which). This sequence was found in a woman aged 25 to 45 who had recovered from COVID-19. The V call is TRBV5-6, the J call TRBJ2-6; D is undetermined. The CDR3 reads CASSFVYSGANVLTF. For the CDR3, the DNA is TGTGCCAGCAGCTTTGTATATTCTGGGGCCAACGTCCTGACTTTC.